The TCR beta chain described here comes from a study of cytomegalovirus exposure and HLA in healthy donors. The length of the CDR3 is 16 residues. Between the trimmed V and J ends, which lost 4 bases and 0 bases, there was a span of 15 bases. Germline V lookup: CDR1 SEHNR, CDR2 FQNEAQ (reference sequence). General observations from the study: It was approximately 150 TCR beta chains that were listed as cytomegalovirus-associated. An Asian-associated ancestry cluster reportedly showed fewer N-insertions than the approximately 670-donor mean in a later analysis. About 87% or about 30% of the time was how often most TCR beta V segments were productive, according to an earlier analysis.

About this clone itself: Its antigen is not identified.

PCR involved 60 Vbeta and 13 Jbeta primers. Some clones are missing from TCRdb's copy, which holds only in-frame ones; the method was immunoSEQ multiplex PCR. There are 100,000 or so clones in the sample; about three fifths occur only once, and about 4.4% lies in the top ten. Nobody recorded the CMV serostatus of this donor. The sequence was obtained from a human donor in good health. Sequenced sample: PBMCs. The chain links TRBV7-9 to TRBJ1-1; D is ambiguous. CDR3 nucleotides: TGTGCCAGCAGCTACCCTCCAGGAGGGATGAACACTGAAGCTTTCTTT. Translated, it gives CASSYPPGGMNTEAFF.